One sample yielded the 15 T cell receptor beta chains listed below, sequenced in a study of human T cells and chemical hapten exposure. Time point denoted: patch test 1, 2 weeks after DPC sensitization. Treatment of the sample: therapeutic diphenylcyclopropenone sensitization with weekly scalp DPC. TCRdb re-analysed the RACE reads in MiXCR, keeping a single row per CDR3 protein. The sample lists around 110,000 distinct CDR3 sequences; 9.5% to 13% were seen once. The sequences come from whole blood, collected in connection with sensitization to the hapten diphenylcyclopropenone (DPC). These receptors were obtained from a woman between 50 and 59 years old with alopecia areata. Some clones in this sample may be carry-over from other donors' samples.

To note about this clonotype: The conserved phenylalanine or tryptophan normally closing the CDR3 is absent here, so this likely arose from a read error. The chain couples TRBV12-3 or TRBV12-4 to TRBJ1-1; D may be TRBD1 (5 bases). V lost 3 bases and J lost 5, with 13 bases in between. The length of the CDR3 is 14 residues. The DNA for the CDR3 is TGTGCCAGCAGTTTGGGGGAGAGTGGGACTGAAGCTTTCTAT. Protein product: CASSLGESGTEAFY.

The chain couples TRBV20-1 to TRBJ2-7, with 10 bases that match TRBD1. Germline V gene data show CDR1 as DFQATT and CDR2 as SNEGSKA (reference sequence). This CDR3 contains 15 residues. V lost 0 bases, J lost 3 bases, and 5 bases stayed unmatched. Here the CDR3 reads CSARDRGQGIYEQYF. CDR3 in DNA: TGCAGTGCTAGAGATCGGGGACAGGGGATCTACGAGCAGTACTTC.

This clonotype was counted a few times. V and J are TRBV20-1 and TRBJ2-3; D uncertain. In germline, CDR1 is DFQATT, CDR2 SNEGSKA (reference sequence). The CDR3 loop spans 11 amino acids. Trimming cost V 4 bases and J 2 bases, with 4 bases left between them. The CDR3 coding sequence is TGCAGTGCTAAGACCACAGATACGCAGTATTTT. Residues: CSAKTTDTQYF.

This clonotype was seen more than once but under ten times. The chain is built from TRBV11-2 and TRBJ2-1, with 7 nucleotides matching TRBD1. The CDR3 runs to 16 residues. The V and J ends lost 5 bases and 4 bases, in that order; junction bases with no gene match: 11. Germline V gene sequence: CDR1 SGHAT, CDR2 FQNNGV. This CDR3 reads CASSHRDSSSYNEQFF. CDR3 DNA: TGTGCCAGCAGCCACCGGGACAGTTCTTCTTACAATGAGCAGTTCTTC.

There are many counts of this clonotype. The V and J genes are TRBV24-1 and TRBJ2-5, with 7 bases aligning to TRBD2. Germline CDR1 is KGHDR and CDR2 is SFDVKD. CDR3 length: 16 amino acids. V lost 5 bases and J lost 5; bases outside the gene matches: 13. The CDR3 DNA reads as TGTGCCACCAGTGCCGCAACGGGGAGGGCCGGGGAGACCCAGTACTTC. It encodes CATSAATGRAGETQYF.

This clonotype was seen repeatedly, ten times or more. The chain couples TRBV28 to TRBJ1-2; D not resolved. The V gene's germline CDR1 is MDHEN and CDR2 SYDVKM. The CDR3 is made up of 10 amino acids. Trimming pared 6 bases from V and 2 bases from J, leaving 1 base between. In DNA, the CDR3 is TGTGCCAGCAGGAACTATGGCTACACCTTC. This codes for CASRNYGYTF.

The J gene is TRBJ2-1, the V gene TRBV28; D unclear. The germline CDR1 and CDR2 sequences are MDHEN and SYDVKM. The CDR3 extends over 12 amino acids. V shed 4 bases and J shed 5 bases, with 6 bases lying between them. The CDR3 loop reads CASSSPNNEQFF. CDR3 coding DNA: TGTGCCAGCAGTTCCCCCAACAATGAGCAGTTCTTC.

This clonotype was recorded a few times. The rearrangement links TRBV28 to TRBJ2-7; D is unresolved. The CDR3 runs 14 residues. Germline V gives CDR1 MDHEN, CDR2 SYDVKM. V was cut by 5 bases and J by 3 bases, with 14 bases left in between. The CDR3 DNA is TGTGCCAGCAGTCCCCGTCGGCTAATCTACGAGCAGTACTTC. It specifies CASSPRRLIYEQYF.

The J gene is TRBJ2-5, the V gene TRBV18; D gene unclear. Trimming left V 3 bases short and J 2 bases short, with 7 bases between. Germline loops: CDR1 KGHSH, CDR2 LQKENI. The CDR3 consists of 13 residues. DNA of the CDR3: TGTGCCAGCTCACCCCAAGAGCAAGAGACCCAGTACTTC. Translated: CASSPQEQETQYF.

This clonotype was observed many times. The gene calls are TRBV7-9 and TRBJ2-1, with D uncertain. CDR3 length: 15 amino acids. The germline V and J ends were trimmed by 7 bases and 4 bases, with 17 bases remaining between them. The germline V gene has CDR1 SEHNR and CDR2 FQNEAQ (reference sequence). The CDR3 here is CASTRYPEGYNEQFF. The CDR3 DNA follows: TGTGCCAGCACCCGGTACCCGGAAGGGTACAATGAGCAGTTCTTC.

Worth noting for this clonotype: This may be a read error, as it is one base from a much larger clone. This chain joins TRBV7-9 and TRBJ2-3; no definite D call. CDR1 and CDR2 (germline): SEHNR, FQNEAQ (reference sequence). This CDR3 is built from 14 residues. Trimming left V 3 bases short and J 4 bases short, with 11 bases between. The CDR3 region is CASSFEVGSDTQYF. The CDR3 DNA follows: TGTGCCAGCAGCTTCGAGGTAGGGTCAGATACGCAGTATTTT.

This clonotype was seen repeatedly, ten times or more. The rearrangement links TRBV24-1 to TRBJ1-2; tentative D call: TRBD1 (6 bases). The V gene lost 4 bases and the J gene lost 6 bases, with 14 bases spanning the gap. This CDR3 comprises 14 residues. Germline CDR1 is KGHDR and CDR2 is SFDVKD. The CDR3 nucleotides read TGTGCCACCAGTGAACCCGACAGGATCAATGGCTACACCTTC. Protein: CATSEPDRINGYTF.

This clonotype has ten or more counts. The chain is built from TRBV7-9 and TRBJ1-6; D gene uncertain. This CDR3 comprises 14 residues. Germline lookup yields CDR1 SEHNR and CDR2 FQNEAQ (reference sequence). V lost 1 base, J lost 7 bases, and 8 bases lay in between. For the CDR3, the DNA is TGTGCCAGCAGCTTAGATCCATCAAATTCACCCCTCCACTTT. It is translated as CASSLDPSNSPLHF.

The chain has TRBV12-3 or TRBV12-4 and TRBJ1-2, with D tentatively TRBD1 (5 bases). This CDR3 comprises 13 residues. V lost 0 bases, J lost 4 bases, and 6 bases lay in between. Here the CDR3 reads CASSLARVYGYTF. The CDR3 nucleotides are TGTGCCAGCAGTTTAGCCAGGGTCTATGGCTACACCTTC.

This clonotype was observed a few times. This chain joins TRBV7-9 and TRBJ2-3; D uncertain. The CDR3 is made up of 16 amino acids. CDR1 is SEHNR and CDR2 is FQNEAQ in the germline V gene (reference sequence). The V end was cut by 5 bases, the J end by 2 bases, with 17 bases between. Written as DNA, the CDR3 is TGTGCCAGCAGCCCAAGAGCAGTTTACCTCACAGATACGCAGTATTTT. As protein: CASSPRAVYLTDTQYF.